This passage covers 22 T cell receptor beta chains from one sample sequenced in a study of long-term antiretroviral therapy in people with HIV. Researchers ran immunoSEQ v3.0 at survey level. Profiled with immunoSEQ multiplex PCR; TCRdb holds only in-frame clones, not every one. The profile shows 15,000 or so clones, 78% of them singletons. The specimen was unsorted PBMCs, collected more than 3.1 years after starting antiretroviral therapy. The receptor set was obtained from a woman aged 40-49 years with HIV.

CDR3 protein: CASSRDMTGMGGYTF. CDR3 DNA: TGTGCCAGCAGCCGAGACATGACAGGGATGGGTGGCTACACCTTC. This chain links TRBV6-6 with TRBJ1-2; the match to TRBD1 covers 7 bases. The trim removed 6 bases at V and 7 bases at J, leaving 14 bases unmatched. CDR1 MNHNY and CDR2 SVGAGI come from the germline V gene (reference sequence). This CDR3 contains 15 residues.

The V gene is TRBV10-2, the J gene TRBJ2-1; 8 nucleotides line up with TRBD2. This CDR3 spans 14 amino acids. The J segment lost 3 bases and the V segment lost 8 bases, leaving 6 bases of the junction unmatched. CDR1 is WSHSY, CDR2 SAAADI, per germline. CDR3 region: CASQIAGSYNEQFF. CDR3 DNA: TGCGCCAGCCAAATAGCGGGGAGCTACAATGAGCAGTTCTTC.

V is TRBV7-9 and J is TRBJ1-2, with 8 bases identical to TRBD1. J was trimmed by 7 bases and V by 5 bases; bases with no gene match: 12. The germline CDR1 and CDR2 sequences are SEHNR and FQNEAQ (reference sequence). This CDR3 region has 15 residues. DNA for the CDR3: TGTGCCAGCAGCAAGAGACAGGGGTGGGAGGCTGGCTACACCTTC. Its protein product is CASSKRQGWEAGYTF.

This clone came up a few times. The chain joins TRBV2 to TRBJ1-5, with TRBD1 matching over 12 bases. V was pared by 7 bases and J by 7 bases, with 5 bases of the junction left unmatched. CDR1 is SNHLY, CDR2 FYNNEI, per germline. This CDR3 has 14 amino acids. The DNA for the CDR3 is TGTGCCAGCATGGGGACAGGGGGCTGGCAGCCCCAGCATTTT. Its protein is CASMGTGGWQPQHF.

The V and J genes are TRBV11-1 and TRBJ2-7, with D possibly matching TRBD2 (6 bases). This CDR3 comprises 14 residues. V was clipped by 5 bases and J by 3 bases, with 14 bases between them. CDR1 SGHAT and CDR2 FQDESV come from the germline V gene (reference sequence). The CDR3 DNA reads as TGTGCCAGCAGCCCCGTCGGAGGGCTCTACGAGCAGTACTTC. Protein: CASSPVGGLYEQYF. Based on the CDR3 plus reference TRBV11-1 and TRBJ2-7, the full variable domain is EAEVAQSPRYKITEKSQAVAFWCDPISGHATLYWYRQILGQGPELLVQFQDESVVDDSQLPKDRFSAERLKGVDSTLKIQPAELGDSAMYLCASSPVGGLYEQYFGPGTRLTVT.

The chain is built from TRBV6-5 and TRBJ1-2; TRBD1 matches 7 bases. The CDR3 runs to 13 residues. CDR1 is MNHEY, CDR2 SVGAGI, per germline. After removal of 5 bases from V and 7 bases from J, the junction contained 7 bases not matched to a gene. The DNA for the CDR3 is TGTGCCAGCAGTCATGACAGGGATGGTGGCTACACCTTC. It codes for CASSHDRDGGYTF.

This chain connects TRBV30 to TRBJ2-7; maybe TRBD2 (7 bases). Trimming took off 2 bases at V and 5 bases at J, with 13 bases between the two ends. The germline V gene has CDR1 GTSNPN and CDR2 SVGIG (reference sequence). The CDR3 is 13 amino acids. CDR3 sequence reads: CAWSKGGDNEQYF. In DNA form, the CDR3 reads TGTGCCTGGAGTAAGGGGGGGGATAACGAGCAGTACTTC.

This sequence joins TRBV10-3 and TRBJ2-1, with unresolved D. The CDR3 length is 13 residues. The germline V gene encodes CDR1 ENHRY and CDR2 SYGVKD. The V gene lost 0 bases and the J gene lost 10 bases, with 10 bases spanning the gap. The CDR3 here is CAISESTVHEQFF. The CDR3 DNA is TGTGCCATCAGTGAGTCGACGGTACACGAGCAGTTCTTC.

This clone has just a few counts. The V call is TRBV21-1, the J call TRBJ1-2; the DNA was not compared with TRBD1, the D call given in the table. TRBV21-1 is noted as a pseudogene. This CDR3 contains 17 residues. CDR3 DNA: TGTGCCAGCACCCCGATGAGGGGGCGAGGCTCTAACTATGGCTACACCTTC. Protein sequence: CASTPMRGRGSNYGYTF.

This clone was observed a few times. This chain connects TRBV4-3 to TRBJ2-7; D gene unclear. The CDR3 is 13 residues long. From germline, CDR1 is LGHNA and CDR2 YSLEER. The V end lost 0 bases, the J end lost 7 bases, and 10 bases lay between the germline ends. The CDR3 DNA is TGCGCCAGCAGCCAAGATCGTAATAAGGAGCAGTACTTC. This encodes CASSQDRNKEQYF.

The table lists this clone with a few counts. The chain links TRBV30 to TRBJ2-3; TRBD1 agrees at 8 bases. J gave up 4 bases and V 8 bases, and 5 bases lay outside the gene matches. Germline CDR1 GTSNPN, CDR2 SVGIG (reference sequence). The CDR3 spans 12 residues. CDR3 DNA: TGTGCCATTGACAGGGGTTCAGATACGCAGTATTTT. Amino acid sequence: CAIDRGSDTQYF. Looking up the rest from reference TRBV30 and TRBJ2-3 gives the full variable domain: SQTIHQWPATLVQPVGSPLSLECTVEGTSNPNLYWYRQAAGRGLQLLFYSVGIGQISSEVPQNLSASRPQDRQFILSSKKLLLSDSGFYLCAIDRGSDTQYFGPGTRLTVL.

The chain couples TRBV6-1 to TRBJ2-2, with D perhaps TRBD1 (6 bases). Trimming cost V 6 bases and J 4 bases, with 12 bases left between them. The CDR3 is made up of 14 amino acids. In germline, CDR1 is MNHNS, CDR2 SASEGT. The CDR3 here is CASRRTDSTGELFF. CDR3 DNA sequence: TGTGCCAGCAGAAGAACGGACAGCACCGGGGAGCTGTTTTTT.

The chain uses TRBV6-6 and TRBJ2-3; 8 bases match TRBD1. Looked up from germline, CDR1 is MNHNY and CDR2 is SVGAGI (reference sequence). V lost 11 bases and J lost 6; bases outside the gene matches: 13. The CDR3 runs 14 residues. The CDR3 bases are TGTGCCTCCAGGGGGCTTGACCTCTCGGATACGCAGTATTTT. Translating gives CASRGLDLSDTQYF.

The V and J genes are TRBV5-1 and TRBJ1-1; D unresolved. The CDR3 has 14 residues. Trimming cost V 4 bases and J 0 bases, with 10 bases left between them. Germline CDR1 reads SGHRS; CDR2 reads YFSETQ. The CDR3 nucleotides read TGCGCCAGCAGCCCTGGTCCACTGAACACTGAAGCTTTCTTT. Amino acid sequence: CASSPGPLNTEAFF.

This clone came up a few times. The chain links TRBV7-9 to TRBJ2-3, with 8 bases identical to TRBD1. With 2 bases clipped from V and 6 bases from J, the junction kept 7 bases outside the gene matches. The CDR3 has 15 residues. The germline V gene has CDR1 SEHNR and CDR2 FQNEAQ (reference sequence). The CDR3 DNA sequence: TGTGCCAGCAGCTTACAGGGGGCCCATTGGGATACGCAGTATTTT. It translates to CASSLQGAHWDTQYF.

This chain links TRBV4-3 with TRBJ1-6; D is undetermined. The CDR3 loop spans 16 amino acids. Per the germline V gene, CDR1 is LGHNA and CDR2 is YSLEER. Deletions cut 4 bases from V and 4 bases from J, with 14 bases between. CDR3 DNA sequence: TGCGCCAGCAGCCCCTCGAGTAGATTTTATAATTCACCCCTCCACTTT. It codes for CASSPSSRFYNSPLHF.

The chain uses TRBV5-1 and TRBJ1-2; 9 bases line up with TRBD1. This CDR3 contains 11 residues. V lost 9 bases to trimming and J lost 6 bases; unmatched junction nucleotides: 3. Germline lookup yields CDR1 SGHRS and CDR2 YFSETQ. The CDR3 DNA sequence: TGCGCCACCAGGACAGGGGATGGCTACACCTTC. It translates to CATRTGDGYTF.

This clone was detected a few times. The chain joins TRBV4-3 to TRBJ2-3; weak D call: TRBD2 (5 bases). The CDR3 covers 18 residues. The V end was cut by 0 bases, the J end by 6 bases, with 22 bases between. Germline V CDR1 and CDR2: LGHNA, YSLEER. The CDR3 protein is CASSQEGAYLVGLDTQYF. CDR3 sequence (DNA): TGCGCCAGCAGCCAAGAGGGAGCCTATCTAGTGGGGTTGGATACGCAGTATTTT.

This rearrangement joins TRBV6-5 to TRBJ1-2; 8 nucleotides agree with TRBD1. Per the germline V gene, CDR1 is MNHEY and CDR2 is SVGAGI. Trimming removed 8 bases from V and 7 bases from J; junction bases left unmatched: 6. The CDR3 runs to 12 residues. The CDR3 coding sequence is TGTGCCAGCGGCGGACAGGGTAGTGGCTACACCTTC. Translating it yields CASGGQGSGYTF.

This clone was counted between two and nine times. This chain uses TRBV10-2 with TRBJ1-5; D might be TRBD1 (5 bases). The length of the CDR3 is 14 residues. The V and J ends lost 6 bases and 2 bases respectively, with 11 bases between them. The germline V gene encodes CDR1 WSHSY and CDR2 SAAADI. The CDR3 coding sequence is TGCGCCAGCAGACAGGTCTCGGGCAATCAGCCCCAGCATTTT. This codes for CASRQVSGNQPQHF.

CDR3 bases: TGTGCCAGCAGGCGGGGCGGATTTTGGGGCTACACCTTC. Translating it yields CASRRGGFWGYTF. V is TRBV6-5 and J is TRBJ1-2; weak D call: TRBD1 (5 bases). The V end was cut by 6 bases, the J end by 8 bases, with 16 bases between. Germline-derived CDR1 and CDR2 are MNHEY and SVGAGI. The CDR3 runs to 13 residues.

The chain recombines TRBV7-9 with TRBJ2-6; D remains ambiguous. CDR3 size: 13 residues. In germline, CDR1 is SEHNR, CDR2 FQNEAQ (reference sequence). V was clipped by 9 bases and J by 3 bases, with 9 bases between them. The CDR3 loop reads CASSYSGANVLTF. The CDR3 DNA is TGTGCCAGTTCCTATAGTGGGGCCAACGTCCTGACTTTC.